The source of this T cell receptor (beta chain) is a study of long-term antiretroviral therapy in people with HIV. Assay version v3.0 of immunoSEQ was used, and it was run at survey level. Using immunoSEQ multiplex PCR, the repertoire was profiled, and TCRdb retains in-frame clones only, with some absent. The sample shows about 20,000 clones, more than 65% of them seen only once. In this sample, this clone is medium-sized. The ends were cut back, 0 bases at V and 5 bases at J, with 11 bases in the middle. Germline assignment: CDR1 LNHNV and CDR2 YYDKDF (reference sequence). The CDR3 consists of 14 residues.

The sequence derives from a middle-aged man with HIV. The rearrangement joins TRBV15 to TRBJ2-7; no definite D call. The sequencing here drew on unsorted PBMCs, taken 2.4 years after starting antiretroviral therapy. The CDR3 DNA follows: TGTGCCACCAGCAGAGAGGCTGGGAAGGACGAGCAGTACTTC. This gives the protein CATSREAGKDEQYF.